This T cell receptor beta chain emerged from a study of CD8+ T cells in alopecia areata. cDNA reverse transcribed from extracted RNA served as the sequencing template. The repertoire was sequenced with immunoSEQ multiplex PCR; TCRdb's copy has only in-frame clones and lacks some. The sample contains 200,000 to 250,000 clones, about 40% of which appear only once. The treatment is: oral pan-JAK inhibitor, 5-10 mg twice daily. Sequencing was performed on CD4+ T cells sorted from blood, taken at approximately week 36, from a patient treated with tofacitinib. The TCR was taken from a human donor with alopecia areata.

CDR3: CASSPTTGDTDTQYF. CDR3 coding DNA: TGTGCCAGCAGCCCGACGACGGGGGACACAGATACGCAGTATTTT. The rearrangement joins TRBV7-3 to TRBJ2-3; D may be TRBD2 (6 bases). The germline V and J ends were trimmed by 5 bases and 2 bases, with 14 bases remaining between them. In germline, CDR1 is SGHTA, CDR2 FQGTGA. The CDR3 has 15 residues. Complete variable domain (other parts from reference TRBV7-3 and TRBJ2-3): GAGVSQTPSNKVTEKGKYVELRCDPISGHTALYWYRQSLGQGPEFLIYFQGTGAADDSGLPNDRFFAVRPEGSVSTLKIQRTERGDSAVYLCASSPTTGDTDTQYFGPGTRLTVL.